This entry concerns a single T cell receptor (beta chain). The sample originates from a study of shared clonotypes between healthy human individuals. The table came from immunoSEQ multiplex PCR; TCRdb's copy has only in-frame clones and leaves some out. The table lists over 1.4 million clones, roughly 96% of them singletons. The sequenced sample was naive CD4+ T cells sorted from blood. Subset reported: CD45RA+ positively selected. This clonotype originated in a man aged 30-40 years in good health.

CDR3 loop: CASSVRPNTGELFF. CDR3 sequence (DNA): TGTGCCAGCAGCGTCCGACCGAACACCGGGGAGCTGTTTTTT. The rearrangement uses TRBV9 and TRBJ2-2; D remains unclear. CDR3 length: 14 amino acids. Trimming left V 2 bases short and J 0 bases short, with 5 bases between. Germline V gene sequence: CDR1 SGDLS, CDR2 YYNGEE. The complete variable domain, with remaining parts taken from reference TRBV9 and TRBJ2-2, reads DSGVTQTPKHLITATGQRVTLRCSPRSGDLSVYWYQQSLDQGLQFLIQYYNGEERAKGNILERFSAQQFPDLHSELNLSSLELGDSALYFCASSVRPNTGELFFGEGSRLTVL.